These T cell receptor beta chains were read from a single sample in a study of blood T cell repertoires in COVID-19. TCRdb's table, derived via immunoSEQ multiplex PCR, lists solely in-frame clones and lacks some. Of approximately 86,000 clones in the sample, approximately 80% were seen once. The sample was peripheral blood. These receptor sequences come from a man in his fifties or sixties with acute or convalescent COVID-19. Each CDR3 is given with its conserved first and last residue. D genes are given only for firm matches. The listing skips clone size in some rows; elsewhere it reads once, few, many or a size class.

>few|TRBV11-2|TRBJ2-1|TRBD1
TGTGCCAGCAGCCTCGGGACAGGGCAGGTTGAGCAGTTCTTC
CASSLGTGQVEQFF
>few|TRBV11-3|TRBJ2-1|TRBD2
TGTGCCAGCAGCTTAGCGGGGGGTTACAATGAGCAGTTCTTC
CASSLAGGYNEQFF
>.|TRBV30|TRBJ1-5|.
TGTGCCTGGAGTCAGCAGGAAGGTCAGCCCCAGCATTTT
CAWSQQEGQPQHF
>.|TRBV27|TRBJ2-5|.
TGTGCCAGCAGCTCTGAGACCCAGTACTTC
CASSSETQYF
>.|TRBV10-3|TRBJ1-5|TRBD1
TGTGCCATCAGTGAGGGGACAGGGTTAAGCAATCAGCCCCAGCATTTT
CAISEGTGLSNQPQHF
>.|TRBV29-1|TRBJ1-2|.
TGCAGCGTCTCAGGGGAGGGTGGTCGCTACACCTTC
CSVSGEGGRYTF
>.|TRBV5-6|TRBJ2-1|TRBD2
TGTGCCACCACACCTCGGGGGGGCTCGTACAATGAGCAGTTCTTC
CATTPRGGSYNEQFF
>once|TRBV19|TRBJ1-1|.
TGTGCCAGTAGTACTGGGGCCAGGAACACTGAAGCTTTCTTT
CASSTGARNTEAFF
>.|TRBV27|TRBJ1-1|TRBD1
TGTGCCAGCAGTCCCGGACAGGGCATCATGAACACTGAAGCTTTCTTT
CASSPGQGIMNTEAFF
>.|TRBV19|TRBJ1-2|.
TGTGCCAGTAGTTTCCATGGGGAGATATCGGGCTACACCTTC
CASSFHGEISGYTF
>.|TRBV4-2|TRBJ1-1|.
TGTGCCAGCAGCCAAGAGCAGGGGCTATTGAACACTGAAGCTTTCTTT
CASSQEQGLLNTEAFF
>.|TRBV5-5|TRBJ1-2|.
TGTGCCAGCAGCCCAGACGGAGGGGCCCCTGGCTATGGCTACACCTTC
CASSPDGGAPGYGYTF
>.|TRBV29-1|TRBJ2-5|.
TGCAGCGTTGCCCGAGGGCAGAAAGAGACCCAGTACTTC
CSVARGQKETQYF
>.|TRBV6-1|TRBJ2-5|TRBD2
TGTGCCAGCAGTCATACTAGCGAAGAGACCCAGTACTTC
CASSHTSEETQYF
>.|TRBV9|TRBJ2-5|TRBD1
TGTGCCAGCAGCGCAGGGACAGCACAAGAGACCCAGTACTTC
CASSAGTAQETQYF
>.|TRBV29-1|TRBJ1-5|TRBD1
TGCAGCGTTGGAGGACAGGGAGGCAATCAGCCCCAGCATTTT
CSVGGQGGNQPQHF
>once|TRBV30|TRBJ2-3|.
TGTGCCTGGAGTTGGATCAGCGGAGATACGCAGTATTTT
CAWSWISGDTQYF
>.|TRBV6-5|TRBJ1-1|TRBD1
TGTGCCAGCAGTCAAAGGACAGGGTCGTCTGAAGCTTTCTTT
CASSQRTGSSEAFF
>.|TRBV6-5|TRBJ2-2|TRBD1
TGTGCCAGCAGTACCCGGACAGGGTCGTCCGGGGAGCTGTTTTTT
CASSTRTGSSGELFF
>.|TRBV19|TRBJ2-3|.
TGTGCCAGTAGTATACGGGCAGGGTGGCGCACAGATACGCAGTATTTT
CASSIRAGWRTDTQYF
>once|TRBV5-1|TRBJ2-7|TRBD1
TGCGCCAGCAGCCTAGGGACAGGGGGCTCCTACGAGCAGTACTTC
CASSLGTGGSYEQYF
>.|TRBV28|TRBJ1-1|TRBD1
TGTGCCAGCAGTCCTCCGGGACAGAGGAACACTGAAGCTTTCTTT
CASSPPGQRNTEAFF
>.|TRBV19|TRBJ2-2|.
TGTGCCAGTAGTATCTGGGGGGCCGGGGAGCTGTTTTTT
CASSIWGAGELFF
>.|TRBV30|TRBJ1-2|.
TGTGCCTGGAGTGTTGGTCTAGGAGATGGCTACACCTTC
CAWSVGLGDGYTF
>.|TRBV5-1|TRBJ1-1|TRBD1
TGCGCCAGCACGGGACAGGGGTCGACTGAAGCTTTCTTT
CASTGQGSTEAFF
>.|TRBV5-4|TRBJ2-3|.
TGTGCCAGCAGCTTGGGCGGCAAGAGCACAGATACGCAGTATTTT
CASSLGGKSTDTQYF
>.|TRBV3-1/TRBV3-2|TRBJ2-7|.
TGTGCCAGCAGCGAAATGGGGAGGGAGCAGTACTTC
CASSEMGREQYF
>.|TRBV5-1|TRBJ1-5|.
TGCGCCAGCAGCTTGTCCGGGGTCAATCAGCCCCAGCATTTT
CASSLSGVNQPQHF
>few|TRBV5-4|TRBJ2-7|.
TGTGCCAGCAGCCTATCCGACTGGTCCTACGAGCAGTACTTC
CASSLSDWSYEQYF
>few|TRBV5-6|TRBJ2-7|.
TGTGCCAGCAGCTTGCCGGGACAAGGCAAATCCTACGAGCAGTACTTC
CASSLPGQGKSYEQYF
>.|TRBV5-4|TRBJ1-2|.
TGTGCCAGCCATGAATCCGGGAGAGACTATGGCTACACCTTC
CASHESGRDYGYTF
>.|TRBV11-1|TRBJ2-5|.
TGTGCCAGCAGCCCCACAGGGCTCCCACAAGAGACCCAGTACTTC
CASSPTGLPQETQYF
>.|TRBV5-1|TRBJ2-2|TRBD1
TGCGCCAGCAATACGGGACAGGCAACGAACACCGGGGAACTGTTTTTT
CASNTGQATNTGELFF
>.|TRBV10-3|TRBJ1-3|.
TGTGCCGTCGGGACACCCGGAAACACCATATATTTT
CAVGTPGNTIYF
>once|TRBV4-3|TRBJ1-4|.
TGCGCCAGCAGCCAGGTCACGAGTGAAAAACTGTTTTTT
CASSQVTSEKLFF
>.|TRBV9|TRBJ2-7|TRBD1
TGTGCCAGCAGCGACGGGACAGGGTTTAGAGAGCAGTACTTC
CASSDGTGFREQYF
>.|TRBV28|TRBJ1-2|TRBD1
TGTGCCAGCAGCCTACCGGGACAGGGGGCAAAAGGTTATGGCTACACCTTC
CASSLPGQGAKGYGYTF
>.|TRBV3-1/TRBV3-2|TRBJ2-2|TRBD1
TGTGCCAGCAGCCCAAGACAGGGGGCTCTTCCTGGGGAGCTGTTTTTT
CASSPRQGALPGELFF
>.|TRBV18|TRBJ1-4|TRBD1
TGTGCCAGCGCCCGGGACAGGGGGGTTCTCGGTGAAAAACTGTTTTTT
CASARDRGVLGEKLFF
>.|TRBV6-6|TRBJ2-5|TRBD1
TGTGCCAGCAGTTATACAGGGGAAACAGAGACCCAGTACTTC
CASSYTGETETQYF
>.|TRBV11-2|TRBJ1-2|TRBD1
TGTGCCAGCAGCTTAGATCCTGCAGGGGGCTATGGCTACACCTTC
CASSLDPAGGYGYTF
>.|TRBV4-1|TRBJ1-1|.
TGCGCCAGCAGTCGTAACACTGAAGCTTTCTTT
CASSRNTEAFF
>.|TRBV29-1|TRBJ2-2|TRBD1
TGCAGCGTTAGCCGACAGGGGAACACCGGGGAGCTGTTTTTT
CSVSRQGNTGELFF